Each of the 5 T cell receptor beta chains below was sequenced from the same sample in a study of T cell responses to AZD1222 COVID-19 vaccine. The data were produced by immunoSEQ multiplex PCR, yet TCRdb's version contains in-frame clones alone and is incomplete. This sample has 120,000 or so clones; approximately 88% occur once, and the top ten carry less than 6.5%. Sequences were derived from peripheral blood, sampled on day 0 of AZD1222 vaccination. Source of these receptors: an adult in good health.

The V call is TRBV10-2, the J call TRBJ1-1, with D hard to call. Per the germline V gene, CDR1 is WSHSY and CDR2 is SAAADI. V was pared by 1 base and J by 5 bases, with 11 bases between. The CDR3 is 14 amino acids. This chain's CDR3 is CASSEYTGGTEAFF. The CDR3 DNA is TGCGCCAGCAGTGAGTACACGGGTGGAACTGAAGCTTTCTTT.

The chain is built from TRBV7-2 and TRBJ2-2; D is unclear. Germline values: CDR1 SGHTA, CDR2 FQGNSA. The CDR3 totals 18 residues. Between the trimmed V and J ends, which lost 4 bases and 3 bases, there was a span of 21 bases. CDR3 region: CASSSARRSRSYTGELFF. The CDR3 DNA reads as TGTGCCAGCAGCTCCGCTCGAAGGTCCAGGAGTTACACCGGGGAGCTGTTTTTT.

The gene calls are TRBV30 and TRBJ1-3, with D possibly matching TRBD1 (5 bases). The germline V and J ends were trimmed by 8 bases and 1 base, with 12 bases remaining between them. The CDR3 extends over 13 amino acids. Germline assignment: CDR1 GTSNPN and CDR2 SVGIG (reference sequence). The CDR3 region has the DNA TGTGCCCGTGCAGGGATATCTGGAAACACCATATATTTT. Amino acids: CARAGISGNTIYF.

The chain combines TRBV4-1 with TRBJ1-2, with D unresolved. The germline V gene has CDR1 MGHRA and CDR2 YSYEKL. Trimming removed 1 base from V and 8 bases from J, with 5 bases in between. The length of the CDR3 is 11 residues. The CDR3 DNA is TGCGCCAGCAGCCAAGTAGGAGGCTACACCTTC. It is translated as CASSQVGGYTF.

The CDR3 here is CASSRGWTGGAGETQYF. CDR3 in DNA: TGCGCCAGCAGCCGGGGCTGGACAGGGGGCGCAGGGGAGACCCAGTACTTC. This chain connects TRBV4-1 to TRBJ2-5; 11 positions match TRBD1. The germline V gene encodes CDR1 MGHRA and CDR2 YSYEKL. This CDR3 spans 17 amino acids. J gave up 5 bases and V 4 bases, and 12 bases lay outside the gene matches.